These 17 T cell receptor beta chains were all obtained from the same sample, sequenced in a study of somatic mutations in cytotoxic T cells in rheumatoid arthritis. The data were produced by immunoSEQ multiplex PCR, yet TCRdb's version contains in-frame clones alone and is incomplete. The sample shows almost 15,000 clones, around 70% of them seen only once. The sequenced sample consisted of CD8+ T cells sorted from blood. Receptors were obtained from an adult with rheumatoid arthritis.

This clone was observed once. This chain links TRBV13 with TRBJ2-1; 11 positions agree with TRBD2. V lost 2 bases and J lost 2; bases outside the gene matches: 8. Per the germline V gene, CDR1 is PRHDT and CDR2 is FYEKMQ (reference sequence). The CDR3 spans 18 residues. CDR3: CASSLWVAGGPTYNEQFF. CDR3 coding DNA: TGTGCCAGCAGCTTATGGGTAGCGGGGGGGCCGACCTACAATGAGCAGTTCTTC.

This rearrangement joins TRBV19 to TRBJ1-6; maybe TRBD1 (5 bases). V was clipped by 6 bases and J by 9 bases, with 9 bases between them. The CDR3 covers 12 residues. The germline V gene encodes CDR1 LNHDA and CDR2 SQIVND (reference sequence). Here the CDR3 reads CASRDGASPLHF. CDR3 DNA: TGTGCCAGTAGGGACGGGGCTTCACCCCTCCACTTT. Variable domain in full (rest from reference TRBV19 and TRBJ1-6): DGGITQSPKYLFRKEGQNVTLSCEQNLNHDAMYWYRQDPGQGLRLIYYSQIVNDFQKGDIAEGYSVSREKKESFPLTVTSAQKNPTAFYLCASRDGASPLHFGNGTRLTVT.

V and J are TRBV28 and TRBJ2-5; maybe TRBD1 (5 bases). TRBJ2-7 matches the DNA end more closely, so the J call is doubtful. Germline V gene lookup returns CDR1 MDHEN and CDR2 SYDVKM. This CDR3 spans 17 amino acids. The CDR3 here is CASSLTTQGTLDYEQYF. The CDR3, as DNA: TGTGCCAGCAGTTTAACAACCCAGGGTACCCTAGACTACGAGCAGTACTTC.

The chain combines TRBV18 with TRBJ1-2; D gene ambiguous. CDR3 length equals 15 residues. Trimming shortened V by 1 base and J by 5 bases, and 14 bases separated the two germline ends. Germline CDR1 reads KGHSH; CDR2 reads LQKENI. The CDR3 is CASSPRGPVLYGYTF. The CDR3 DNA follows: TGTGCCAGCTCACCACGGGGTCCCGTTTTGTATGGCTACACCTTC.

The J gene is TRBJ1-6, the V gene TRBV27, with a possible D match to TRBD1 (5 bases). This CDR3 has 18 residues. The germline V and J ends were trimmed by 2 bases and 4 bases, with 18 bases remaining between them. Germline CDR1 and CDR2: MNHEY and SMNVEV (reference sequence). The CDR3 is CASSLPRGGNSYNSPLHF. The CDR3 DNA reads TGTGCCAGCAGTTTACCTCGGGGCGGAAACTCTTATAATTCACCCCTCCACTTT.

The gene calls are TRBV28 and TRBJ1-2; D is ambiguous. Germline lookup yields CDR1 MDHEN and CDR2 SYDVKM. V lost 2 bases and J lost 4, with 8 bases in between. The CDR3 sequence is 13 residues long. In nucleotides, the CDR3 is TGTGCCAGCAGTTTAGTGGGCAGCTATGGCTACACCTTC. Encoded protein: CASSLVGSYGYTF.

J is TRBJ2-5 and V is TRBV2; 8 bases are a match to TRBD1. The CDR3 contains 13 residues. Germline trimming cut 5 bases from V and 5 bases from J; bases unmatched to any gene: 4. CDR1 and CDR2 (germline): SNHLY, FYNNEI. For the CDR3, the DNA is TGTGCCAGCAGTCTACAGGGGGGCGAGACCCAGTACTTC. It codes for CASSLQGGETQYF.

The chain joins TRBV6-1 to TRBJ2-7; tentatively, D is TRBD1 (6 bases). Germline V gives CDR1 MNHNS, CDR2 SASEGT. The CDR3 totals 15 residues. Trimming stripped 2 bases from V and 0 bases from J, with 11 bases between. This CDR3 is CASSEWAGASYEQYF. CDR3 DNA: TGTGCCAGCAGTGAATGGGCAGGGGCCTCCTACGAGCAGTACTTC.

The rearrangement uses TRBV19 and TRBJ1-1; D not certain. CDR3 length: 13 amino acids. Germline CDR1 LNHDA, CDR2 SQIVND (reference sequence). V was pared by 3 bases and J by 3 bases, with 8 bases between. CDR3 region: CASSIILDTEAFF. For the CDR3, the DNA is TGTGCCAGTAGTATTATTTTAGACACTGAAGCTTTCTTT. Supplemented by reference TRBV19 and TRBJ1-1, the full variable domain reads DGGITQSPKYLFRKEGQNVTLSCEQNLNHDAMYWYRQDPGQGLRLIYYSQIVNDFQKGDIAEGYSVSREKKESFPLTVTSAQKNPTAFYLCASSIILDTEAFFGQGTRLTVV.

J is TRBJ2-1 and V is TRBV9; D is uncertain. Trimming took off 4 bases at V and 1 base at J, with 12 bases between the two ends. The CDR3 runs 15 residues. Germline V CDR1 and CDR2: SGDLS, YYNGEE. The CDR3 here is CASSPPQRSYNEQFF. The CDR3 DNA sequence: TGTGCCAGCAGCCCTCCCCAACGGTCCTACAATGAGCAGTTCTTC.

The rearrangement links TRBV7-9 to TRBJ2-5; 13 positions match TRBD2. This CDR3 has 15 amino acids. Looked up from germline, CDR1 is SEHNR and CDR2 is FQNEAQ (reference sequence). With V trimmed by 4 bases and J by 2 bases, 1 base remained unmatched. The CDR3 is CASSSTSGGQETQYF. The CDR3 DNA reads TGTGCCAGCAGCTCGACTAGCGGGGGGCAAGAGACCCAGTACTTC.

The CDR3 loop reads CASSYSNEQFF. The CDR3 DNA reads as TGTGCCAGCAGTTACTCGAACGAGCAGTTCTTC. The chain couples TRBV6-6 to TRBJ2-1; D is ambiguous. Germline CDR1 and CDR2: MNHNY and SVGAGI (reference sequence). This CDR3 region has 11 residues. V lost 0 bases, J lost 10 bases, and 4 bases lay in between.

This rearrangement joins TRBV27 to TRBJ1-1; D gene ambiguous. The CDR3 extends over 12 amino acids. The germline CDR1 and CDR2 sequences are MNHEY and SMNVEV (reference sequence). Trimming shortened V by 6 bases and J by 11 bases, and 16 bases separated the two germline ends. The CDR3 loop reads CASSFLGSQAFF. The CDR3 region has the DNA TGTGCCAGCAGCTTTCTAGGAAGTCAGGCTTTCTTT.

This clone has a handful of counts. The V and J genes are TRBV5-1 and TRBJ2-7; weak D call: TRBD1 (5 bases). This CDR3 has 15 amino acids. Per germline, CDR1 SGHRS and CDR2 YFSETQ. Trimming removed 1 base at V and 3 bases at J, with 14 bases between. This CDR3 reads CASSLWQLGDYEQYF. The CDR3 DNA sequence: TGCGCCAGCAGCTTGTGGCAGCTAGGGGACTACGAGCAGTACTTC. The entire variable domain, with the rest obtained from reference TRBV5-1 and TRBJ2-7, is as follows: KAGVTQTPRYLIKTRGQQVTLSCSPISGHRSVSWYQQTPGQGLQFLFEYFSETQRNKGNFPGRFSGRQFSNSRSEMNVSTLELGDSALYLCASSLWQLGDYEQYFGPGTRLTVT.

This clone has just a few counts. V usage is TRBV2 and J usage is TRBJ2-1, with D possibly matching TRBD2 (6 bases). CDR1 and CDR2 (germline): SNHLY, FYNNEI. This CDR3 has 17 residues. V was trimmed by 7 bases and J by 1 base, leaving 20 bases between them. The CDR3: CASTGTSGTPSYNEQFF. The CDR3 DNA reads TGTGCCAGCACTGGGACCTCCGGGACTCCTTCCTACAATGAGCAGTTCTTC.

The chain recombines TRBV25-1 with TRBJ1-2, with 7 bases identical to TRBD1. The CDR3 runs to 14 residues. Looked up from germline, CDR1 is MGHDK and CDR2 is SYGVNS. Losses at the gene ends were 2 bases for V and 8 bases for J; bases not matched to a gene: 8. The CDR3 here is CASSEVGQEGGYTF. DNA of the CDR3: TGTGCCAGCAGTGAAGTCGGACAGGAGGGGGGCTACACCTTC.

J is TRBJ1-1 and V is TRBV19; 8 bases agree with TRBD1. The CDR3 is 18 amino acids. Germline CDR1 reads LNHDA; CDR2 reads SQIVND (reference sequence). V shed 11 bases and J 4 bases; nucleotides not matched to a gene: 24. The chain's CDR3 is CAAAPGQVVLRDGTEAFF. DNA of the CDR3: TGTGCCGCCGCACCGGGACAGGTAGTTTTGCGCGACGGCACTGAAGCTTTCTTT.